The entry below describes one T cell receptor beta chain. How the authors handled the data: Nucleated cell number was recorded as an estimate derived from reference gene primer amplification. Clones were sequenced by immunoSEQ multiplex PCR, and TCRdb holds only the in-frame ones, with some missing. V and J calls and clone size are given by that table; D and trimming were obtained from the DNA. The sample yields roughly 410,000 clones, approximately 88% seen once. This specimen comes from a study of blood T cell repertoires in COVID-19. The clonotype was recovered from a man aged 40-49 years with acute or convalescent COVID-19. The sequencing input was peripheral blood.

The CDR3 DNA reads TGTGCCACCAGGCCCTATGGACAGACTTATAATTCACCCCTCCACTTT. Translating gives CATRPYGQTYNSPLHF. The rearrangement links TRBV15 to TRBJ1-6; D perhaps matches TRBD1 (6 bases). This CDR3 is built from 16 residues. V lost 6 bases and J 4 bases, leaving 16 bases between the germline ends. Germline lookup yields CDR1 LNHNV and CDR2 YYDKDF (reference sequence).